Detailed here is one TCR beta chain. Its antigen is currently unknown. Germline values: CDR1 MNHEY, CDR2 SVGAGI. This CDR3 contains 14 residues. Trimming stripped 5 bases from V and 8 bases from J, with 15 bases between. This entry is derived from a study of T-cell memory formation after mild COVID-19. Study outcomes and limitations: CD4+ clones that contracted lay mainly in CM and EM; CD8+ ones lay in EMRA. Clones from the second wave (peaking day 37) had unconfirmed SARS-CoV-2 specificity.

MiXCR, run by TCRdb on the 5' RACE reads, gives a single entry per CDR3 protein. The repertoire has around 200,000 distinct CDR3 sequences, about 10% of them found once; the top ten carry under 3.5%. The TCR comes from a man aged 18 to 29 who had mild COVID-19 (a few samples of this study predate the infection). Cell type and time point are not known. The sample taken for sequencing was PBMCs or a T cell subset sorted from them (not recorded which). The chain couples TRBV6-5 to TRBJ1-4, with a tentative D call TRBD1 (5 bases). The CDR3 DNA follows: TGTGCCAGCAGTATCTCCATCAGGGTGGAAAAACTGTTTTTT. Protein: CASSISIRVEKLFF.